Listed below are T cell receptor beta chains from one sample, sequenced in a study of shared clonotypes between healthy human individuals. Here immunoSEQ multiplex PCR was the method, and the copy in TCRdb shows in-frame clones only, minus some. Found here are 1.5 million to 2.5 million clones, roughly 95% of them singletons; the top ten hold 1% to 1.5%. Sequencing was done on a sample of naive CD8+ T cells sorted from blood. The receptor set was obtained from a man between 18 and 29 years old in good health. The CDR3 runs from the conserved cysteine through the conserved F or W. Each record gives: CDR3 protein, V gene, J gene.

CDR3: CASSSREAGAFFSTDTQYF; V: TRBV18; J: TRBJ2-3
CDR3: CASTSLNTNYEQYF; V: TRBV6-6; J: TRBJ2-7
CDR3: CASSVALAGGNTGELFF; V: TRBV9; J: TRBJ2-2
CDR3: CASSLNRYEQFF; V: TRBV27; J: TRBJ2-1
CDR3: CASSGISGTGTGANVLTF; V: TRBV13; J: TRBJ2-6
CDR3: CASSPTGAGNEQFF; V: TRBV5-4; J: TRBJ2-1
CDR3: CASSQGGTEAFF; V: TRBV7-9; J: TRBJ1-1
CDR3: CASSSLASRNEQFF; V: TRBV27; J: TRBJ2-1
CDR3: CASGDFNSPLHF; V: TRBV19; J: TRBJ1-6
CDR3: CASSQRLHLDTQYF; V: TRBV5-6; J: TRBJ2-3
CDR3: CASSPSRDQNEQFF; V: TRBV18; J: TRBJ2-1
CDR3: CASAEEGSYEQYF; V: TRBV7-9; J: TRBJ2-7
CDR3: CASSQVAGASWTQYF; V: TRBV4-2; J: TRBJ2-5
CDR3: CASSIDLEGGRNTEAFF; V: TRBV19; J: TRBJ1-1
CDR3: CASSLGMGQPQHF; V: TRBV27; J: TRBJ1-5
CDR3: CASSPPRGAFTGELFF; V: TRBV18; J: TRBJ2-2
CDR3: CASSEVPGPQHF; V: TRBV6-1; J: TRBJ1-5
CDR3: CASSRTRGNRRVLWGYTF; V: TRBV12-1; J: TRBJ1-2
CDR3: CASSENRGRDGYTF; V: TRBV6-1; J: TRBJ1-2
CDR3: CASSQDGPPGQGAYGYTF; V: TRBV4-1; J: TRBJ1-2
CDR3: CAWKGLGAGGYEQYF; V: TRBV30; J: TRBJ2-7
CDR3: CASSQGPGVYTF; V: TRBV5-6; J: TRBJ1-2
CDR3: CASSFTTGGFELFF; V: TRBV27; J: TRBJ2-2
CDR3: CASSEINSGRLGNEQFF; V: TRBV2; J: TRBJ2-1
CDR3: CASSYSGSEDEKLFF; V: TRBV6-6; J: TRBJ1-4
CDR3: CASSLGAGGTEAFF; V: TRBV5-6; J: TRBJ1-1
CDR3: CASSFGQSEGYGYTF; V: TRBV28; J: TRBJ1-2
CDR3: CASSSPLNTGELFF; V: TRBV7-9; J: TRBJ2-2
CDR3: CASSPTGTSTDTQYF; V: TRBV27; J: TRBJ2-3
CDR3: CASSQLARGELFF; V: TRBV4-3; J: TRBJ2-2
CDR3: CASSRLAVNEQFF; V: TRBV4-1; J: TRBJ2-1
CDR3: CASSESYFWDSSYEQYF; V: TRBV25-1; J: TRBJ2-7
CDR3: CASSVGVALSSYEQYF; V: TRBV9; J: TRBJ2-7
CDR3: CASSEGTGNYYGYTF; V: TRBV2; J: TRBJ1-2
CDR3: CASSSSGTGSYEQYF; V: TRBV13; J: TRBJ2-7
CDR3: CASTLIPNQETQYF; V: TRBV27; J: TRBJ2-5
CDR3: CASSEFQLPIYGYTF; V: TRBV2; J: TRBJ1-2
CDR3: CASSQEQGGTGGPYEQYF; V: TRBV4-2; J: TRBJ2-7
CDR3: CASSGTVTGELFF; V: TRBV10-1; J: TRBJ2-2
CDR3: CASSQEWDYAPKNEQFF; V: TRBV4-1; J: TRBJ2-1
CDR3: CASSAITVQWSTGELFF; V: TRBV2; J: TRBJ2-2